The 11 T cell receptor beta chains presented below share a single source sample, sequenced in a study of cytomegalovirus exposure and HLA in healthy donors. Vbeta (60) and Jbeta (13) primers were used in the PCR. The assay was immunoSEQ multiplex PCR, and TCRdb's table has in-frame clones only and misses some. This sample has about 150,000 clones, with 73% found just once. Sequenced sample: PBMCs. Receptors originate from a woman aged 18 to 35 in good health and CMV-seropositive.

As to this clone: The junction departs from the called germline gene at one end, perhaps through a read error. This rearrangement joins TRBV7-7 to TRBJ2-1; 10 bases map to TRBD2. Germline V lookup: CDR1 SSHAT, CDR2 FNYEAQ (reference sequence). This CDR3 is 16 amino acids long. CDR3 sequence reads: CASSRRASGGNNEQFF. CDR3 in DNA: TGTGCTAGCAGCCGTAGGGCTAGCGGGGGCAACAATGAGCAGTTCTTC.

The chain couples TRBV7-9 to TRBJ2-7, with D maybe TRBD1 (6 bases). CDR1 is SEHNR, CDR2 FQNEAQ, per germline (reference sequence). The length of the CDR3 is 15 residues. V shed 5 bases and J shed 2 bases, with 16 bases lying between them. CDR3 coding DNA: TGTGCCAGCAGCCCGAGTGACAGGATTACCTACGAGCAGTACTTC. This codes for CASSPSDRITYEQYF.

The genes are TRBV21-1 and TRBJ1-5; no check of the table's D call, TRBD1, against the DNA was made. TRBV21-1 has pseudogene status. The CDR3 length is 14 residues. Here the CDR3 DNA reads TGTGCCAGCAGCAAATCTGGGGGCCGGCAGCCCCAGCATTTT. Translating gives CASSKSGGRQPQHF.

The chain couples TRBV9 to TRBJ1-4; no clear D. Germline CDR1 is SGDLS and CDR2 is YYNGEE. This CDR3 comprises 12 residues. The ends were cut back, 4 bases at V and 11 bases at J, with 12 bases in the middle. The CDR3, as DNA: TGTGCCAGCAGCCCACGAGCGGGGAAACTGTTTTTT. Amino acids: CASSPRAGKLFF.

V gene TRBV9 combines with J gene TRBJ1-2; maybe TRBD1 (5 bases). Trimming took off 4 bases at V and 4 bases at J, with 11 bases between the two ends. The CDR3 has 13 amino acids. Germline-derived CDR1 and CDR2 are SGDLS and YYNGEE. The CDR3 spells CASSLGGGYGYTF. CDR3 sequence (DNA): TGTGCCAGCAGCCTTGGGGGAGGCTATGGCTACACCTTC.

The genes are TRBV4-3 and TRBJ2-5, with 7 nucleotides matching TRBD1. CDR3 length equals 15 residues. Germline trimming cut 3 bases from V and 2 bases from J; bases unmatched to any gene: 6. CDR1 and CDR2 (germline): LGHNA, YSLEER. The CDR3 spells CASSQDRISQETQYF. DNA for the CDR3: TGCGCCAGCAGCCAGGACAGGATTTCTCAAGAGACCCAGTACTTC.

The table lists this clone with a few counts. This chain joins TRBV7-2 and TRBJ2-5; TRBD2 agrees at 9 bases. The CDR3 extends over 15 amino acids. Per the germline V gene, CDR1 is SGHTA and CDR2 is FQGNSA. V shed 3 bases, J shed 5 bases, and the junction held 7 bases outside the gene matches. CDR3: CASSFRGGARETQYF. The CDR3, as DNA: TGTGCCAGCAGCTTCCGCGGGGGGGCCCGGGAGACCCAGTACTTC.

With respect to this clone: At one end, the junction sequence differs from germline, possibly due to a read error. Distinct nucleotide sequences in the sample also encode this CDR3. The chain uses TRBV5-6 and TRBJ1-6, with 8 nucleotides matching TRBD1. The germline gives CDR1 SGHDT, CDR2 YYEEEE. CDR3 length equals 14 residues. CDR3 region: CASSITGGASPLHF. CDR3 nucleotide sequence: TGCGCCAGCAGCATAACAGGGGGAGCTTCACCCCTCCACTTT.

This chain links TRBV15 with TRBJ1-2, with 7 bases identical to TRBD1. Germline V gives CDR1 LNHNV, CDR2 YYDKDF (reference sequence). V was clipped by 5 bases and J by 1 base; unmatched bases: 4. The CDR3 spans 14 residues. The CDR3 bases are TGTGCCACCAGCGGGGGACAGATTAACTATGGCTACACCTTC. It is translated as CATSGGQINYGYTF.

This clone was seen just once. This chain joins TRBV5-1 and TRBJ1-6, with a weak D call TRBD1 (6 bases). CDR3 length: 16 amino acids. V was clipped by 3 bases and J by 10 bases, with 20 bases between them. Germline CDR1 and CDR2: SGHRS and YFSETQ. CDR3 amino acids: CASSSDSGGQGSPLHF. The CDR3, as DNA: TGCGCCAGCAGCTCCGATTCGGGGGGGCAGGGATCACCCCTCCACTTT.

The gene calls are TRBV18 and TRBJ1-6; no reliable D call. V lost 3 bases and J 10 bases, leaving 16 bases between the germline ends. The CDR3 runs to 15 residues. The germline V gene has CDR1 KGHSH and CDR2 LQKENI. The CDR3 protein is CASSPPGGRESPLHF. The CDR3 DNA reads as TGTGCCAGCTCACCGCCGGGAGGGAGGGAATCACCCCTCCACTTT.